The present entry profiles one TCR beta chain with its context. This clone was counted a few times. No antigen is known for it. The receptor originates from a mouse, and its gene names and germline sequences are accordingly murine. The read ends 1 residue before the CDR3 terminus; that terminus is restored from the germline J gene. Library construction relied on the immunoSEQ multiplex PCR assay. TCRbeta CDR3 sequencing was done by Adaptive Biotechnologies at survey depth, reporting CDR3 sequences, V/J genes, productive frequency and template counts. TCR beta CDR3 regions were amplified from genomic DNA rather than RNA. Under the source paper's analysis protocol: Jensen-Shannon divergence was used to quantify pairwise repertoire overlap between tissues, with a value of 1 meaning complete divergence and a value of 0 meaning identical repertoires. Based on pairwise JSD values, tissues were grouped by single-linkage agglomerative hierarchical clustering, and the results were shown as dendrograms. GLIPH2 was applied to all patient samples using simulation_depth 1000, kmer_min_depth 3, and cdr3_length_cutoff 8, and only groups with more than two unique CDR3s were retained. A standardized tissue-overlap score was generated by extrapolating Jaccard GLIPH-group overlap across patients to a standard repertoire size of 1000 clones. Associations of diversity with clinical or experimental variables used linear mixed-effect models with tissue fixed effects and individual random effects. TCRdb obtained this table from immuneACCESS and retained in-frame rearrangements with V and J assigned. These tables miss some clones; where compared with another copy, unresolved V genes account for less than half of the shortfall, and the remainder is unexplained. V and J calls and clone size are given by that table; D and trimming were obtained from the DNA. The sample yields 4,500 to 6,000 clones; 45% to 55% were counted once. The leading ten clones occupy around an eighth of the sample.

This specimen comes from a study of tissue T cells after allogeneic stem cell transplantation (dated by TCRdb to the early 2020s). Concerning the study at large: TCR beta repertoires were profiled across many tissues obtained from research autopsies of patients with and without GVHD, as well as in mouse models of GVHD. On the human side, the study was prospective and observational, with no blinding or randomization.

Reading the label with the study, this specimen's time point is: mouse harvest day 14 after allogeneic transplant. Mouse grafts combined 10^7 T-cell-depleted bone marrow cells with 10^6 splenic CD5+ T cells, given via tail vein injection. GVHD in mice was modeled with a major MHC-mismatch B6 (H2b) into BALB/c (H2d) model, and tissues were profiled at day 7 or 14. On day 7 or 14 post-transplant, mouse tissues and retro-orbital blood were harvested with separate sterile tools for each animal, and livers were flushed beforehand. Before genomic DNA was isolated with the DNeasy Blood & Tissue Kit, mouse tissues were minced with razor blades in buffered saline. The study at large found these results: Within patients, how anatomically similar tissues were was a major factor shaping TCR repertoire composition, regardless of disease or transplant status. Not many T cell clones showed up in more than one patient, yet clustering based on motifs uncovered repertoire signatures that were shared across patients in a tissue-specific way. Which tissue TCRs were alloreactive or antigen-specific was not determined in the study, and some clones might have been persisting host cells. A small and clinically heterogeneous patient cohort was studied, and sampling depth was acknowledged as a limitation. In both patients and mice, T cells from blood and spleen picked up only a limited part of the TCR repertoire that was detected in tissues.

The trim is 0 bases for V and 0 bases for J, with a gap of 10 bases between the germline ends. Counted from cysteine to phenylalanine, this CDR3 has 16 amino acids. Shown are 45 bases from within the CDR3, in frame from base 1. CDR1 and CDR2 are drawn from the germline V gene: SGHSN, HYEKVE. Sequencing was done on a sample of gut tissue. In this chain, TRBV12-1 is recombined with TRBJ1-4; perhaps TRBD1 is the D gene, with 6 bases matching. This TCR came from a female BALB/c mouse given C57BL/6 T cells with graft-versus-host disease after an allogeneic hematopoietic cell transplant. Incomplete CDR3 DNA: TGTGCCAGCTCTCTCGGGGGGCTTTTTTCCAACGAAAGATTATTT. This translates into CASSLGGLFSNERLF. The full CDR3 is CASSLGGLFSNERLFF.